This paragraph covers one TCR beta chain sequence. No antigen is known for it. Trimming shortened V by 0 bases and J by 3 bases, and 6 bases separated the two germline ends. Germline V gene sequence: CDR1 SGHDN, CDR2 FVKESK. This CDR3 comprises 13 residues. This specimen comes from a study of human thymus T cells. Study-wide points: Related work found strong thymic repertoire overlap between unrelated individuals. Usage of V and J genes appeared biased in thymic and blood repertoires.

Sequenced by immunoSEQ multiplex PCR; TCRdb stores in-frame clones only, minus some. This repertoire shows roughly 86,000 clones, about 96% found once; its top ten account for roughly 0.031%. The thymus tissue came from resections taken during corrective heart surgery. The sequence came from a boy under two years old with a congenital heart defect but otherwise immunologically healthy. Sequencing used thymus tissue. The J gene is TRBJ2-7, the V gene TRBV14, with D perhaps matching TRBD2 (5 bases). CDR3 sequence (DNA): TGTGCCAGCAGCCAAGAACTAGTCTACGAGCAGTACTTC. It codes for CASSQELVYEQYF.